Included here is one T cell receptor beta chain sequence, with context. There is no known antigen for this receptor. No per-base quality is available; no much larger clone lies one base away. Participants in the prospective study were enrolled through a virtual design, were aged roughly 18 to 100 years, and lived in roughly 25 United States geographic areas. In the prospective study, participants were assigned to cohorts based on the clinical history participants reported in a screening survey and a study questionnaire. Each participant in the prospective study had whole blood, serum and a nasopharyngeal or oropharyngeal swab collected by mobile phlebotomists. Over a roughly 2-month period, participants in the prospective study had the option of providing additional blood draws and questionnaires. Blood samples from the prospective study were shipped frozen or at room temperature prior to DNA extraction.

The cysteine opens and the phenylalanine closes a CDR3 of 14 amino acids. The entry retains the CDR3 DNA only, 42 bases that are in frame from base 1. V is clipped by 3 bases and J by 3 bases, and the sequence between their germline boundaries is 11 bases long. The germline V gene encodes CDR1 LGHDT and CDR2 YNNKEL (reference sequence). This specimen comes from a study of blood T cell repertoires in COVID-19 (dated by TCRdb to 2019 to 2021). Some background on the complete study: Samples covering the acute and convalescent phases of COVID-19 were provided by collaborators in the United States, Italy and Spain. The prospective study material was composed of cDNA or gDNA derived from T cells, B-cell-depleted T cells, or PBMCs. Deeply sampled blood TCRbeta repertoires from subjects exposed to, actively infected with, or recovered from COVID-19 were included in the dataset. The repertoires were released in a freely available public database intended as a resource for research on the immune response to SARS-CoV-2. Samples were obtained from the ongoing ImmuneRACE study (first 160 participants) and from about 1,300 subjects provided by 6 global collaborators. Sample metadata almost always included a de-identified subject ID, COVID-19 status, age in years and sex. HLA class I and class II types, where available, came from metadata supplied by the sample provider rather than from assay-based typing. The research as a whole found: The amount of clinical and demographic metadata varied by source and participant and was provided uncurated.

TCRbeta CDR3 regions were amplified from genomic DNA using the immunoSEQ Assay, a bias-controlled multiplex PCR. Regarding the original processing steps: The number of nucleated cells in each sample was estimated by amplification of reference gene primers within the assay. To quantify the absolute abundance of each unique TCRbeta CDR3 rearrangement, sequence reads were collapsed and filtered. For each sample, productive Simpson clonality was calculated by taking the square root of Simpson's diversity index across productive rearrangements. TCRdb holds this immuneACCESS table with in-frame rearrangements only. Some clones are missing; in checked studies, unresolved V genes explain under half, and the rest has no known cause. The D gene and trimming were derived from the DNA, and the V and J assignments and clone size from that table. A total of under 250,000 clones appear in this sample, about 86% of them only once. 8.9% of the sample comes from the top ten.

The clonotype was recovered from a woman aged 50 to 60 with acute COVID-19. The sequenced material came from PBMCs or T cells enriched from blood (not recorded which). This sequence uses TRBV3-1 (or the pseudogene TRBV3-2) and TRBJ1-1; TRBD1 is a weak D gene call, 5 bases matching. CDR3 sequence: CASSQDGGDTEAFF. The DNA is as follows: TGTGCCAGCAGCCAGGACGGAGGGGACACTGAAGCTTTCTTT.